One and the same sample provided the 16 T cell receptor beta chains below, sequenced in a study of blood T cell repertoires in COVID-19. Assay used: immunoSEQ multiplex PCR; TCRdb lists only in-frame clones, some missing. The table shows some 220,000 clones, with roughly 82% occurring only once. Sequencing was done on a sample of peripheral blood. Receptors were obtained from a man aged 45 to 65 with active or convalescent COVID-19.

In DNA form, the CDR3 reads TGTGCCAGCAGCGTAGACCAGGGGAGGGGCGGCTACACCTTC. Residues: CASSVDQGRGGYTF. V is TRBV9 and J is TRBJ1-2, with a weak D call TRBD1 (6 bases). Trimming cost V 0 bases and J 8 bases, with 14 bases left between them. The CDR3 has 14 residues. Germline V gives CDR1 SGDLS, CDR2 YYNGEE.

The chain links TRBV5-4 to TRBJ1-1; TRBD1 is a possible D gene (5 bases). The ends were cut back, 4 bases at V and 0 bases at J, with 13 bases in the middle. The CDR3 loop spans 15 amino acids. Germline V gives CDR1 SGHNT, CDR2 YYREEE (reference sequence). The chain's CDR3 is CASSRWEGMNTEAFF. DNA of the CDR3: TGTGCCAGCAGCAGGTGGGAGGGGATGAACACTGAAGCTTTCTTT.

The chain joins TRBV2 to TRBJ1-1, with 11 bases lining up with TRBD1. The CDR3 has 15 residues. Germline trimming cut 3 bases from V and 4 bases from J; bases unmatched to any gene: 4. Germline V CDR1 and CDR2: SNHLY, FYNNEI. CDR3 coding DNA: TGTGCCAGCAGTGAGAGGGACAGGGGGGTCACTGAAGCTTTCTTT. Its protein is CASSERDRGVTEAFF.

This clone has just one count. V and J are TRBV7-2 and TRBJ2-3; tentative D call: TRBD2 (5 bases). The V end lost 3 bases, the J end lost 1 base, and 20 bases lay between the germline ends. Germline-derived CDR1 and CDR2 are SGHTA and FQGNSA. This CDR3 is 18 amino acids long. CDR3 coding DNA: TGTGCCAGCAGCTTTGAGAGCGGACTCAATCGGGGCACAGATACGCAGTATTTT. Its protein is CASSFESGLNRGTDTQYF.

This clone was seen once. DNA for the CDR3: TGTGCCAGCTCCCAGGGTGTTTTGAACACTGAAGCTTTCTTT. Translating it yields CASSQGVLNTEAFF. This chain connects TRBV18 to TRBJ1-1; possibly TRBD1 for D (5 bases). CDR1 is KGHSH, CDR2 LQKENI, per germline. The CDR3 length is 14 residues. With 6 bases removed from V and 0 bases from J, the gap between germline ends came to 11 bases.

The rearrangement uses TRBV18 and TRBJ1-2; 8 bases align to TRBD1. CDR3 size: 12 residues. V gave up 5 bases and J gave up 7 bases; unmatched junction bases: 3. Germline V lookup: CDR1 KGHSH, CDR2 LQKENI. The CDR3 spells CASSWDRFGYTF. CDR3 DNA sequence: TGTGCCAGCTCATGGGACAGGTTTGGCTACACCTTC.

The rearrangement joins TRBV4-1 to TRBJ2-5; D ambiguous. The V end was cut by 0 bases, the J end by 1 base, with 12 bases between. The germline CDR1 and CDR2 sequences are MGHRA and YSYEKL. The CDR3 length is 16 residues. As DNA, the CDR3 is TGCGCCAGCAGCCAAGATAGTAGAGGCTTCCAAGAGACCCAGTACTTC. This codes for CASSQDSRGFQETQYF.

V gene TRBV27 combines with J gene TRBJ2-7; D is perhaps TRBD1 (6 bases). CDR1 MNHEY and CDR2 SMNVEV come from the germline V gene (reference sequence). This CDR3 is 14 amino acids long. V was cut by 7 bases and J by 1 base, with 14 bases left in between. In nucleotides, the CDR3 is TGTGCCAGCAAGCGGACAGTGGGTTCCTACGAGCAGTACTTC. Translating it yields CASKRTVGSYEQYF.

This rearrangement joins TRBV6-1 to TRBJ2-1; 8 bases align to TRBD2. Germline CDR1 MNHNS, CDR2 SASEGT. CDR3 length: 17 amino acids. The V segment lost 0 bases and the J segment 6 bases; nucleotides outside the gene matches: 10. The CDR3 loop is CASSEAFPGLVSNEQFF. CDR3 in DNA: TGTGCCAGCAGTGAAGCCTTTCCGGGACTAGTCTCCAATGAGCAGTTCTTC.

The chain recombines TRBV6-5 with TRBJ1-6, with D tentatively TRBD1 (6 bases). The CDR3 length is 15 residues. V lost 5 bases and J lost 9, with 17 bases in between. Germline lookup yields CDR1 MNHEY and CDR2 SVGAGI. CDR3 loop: CASSTTGLPGSPLHF. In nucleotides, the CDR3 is TGTGCCAGCAGTACCACAGGGTTACCTGGTTCACCCCTCCACTTT.

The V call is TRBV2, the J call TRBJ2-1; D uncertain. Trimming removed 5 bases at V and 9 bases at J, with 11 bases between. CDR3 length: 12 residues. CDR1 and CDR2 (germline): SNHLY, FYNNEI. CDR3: CASSNSVGEQFF. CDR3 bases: TGTGCCAGCAGTAACAGTGTCGGTGAGCAGTTCTTC.

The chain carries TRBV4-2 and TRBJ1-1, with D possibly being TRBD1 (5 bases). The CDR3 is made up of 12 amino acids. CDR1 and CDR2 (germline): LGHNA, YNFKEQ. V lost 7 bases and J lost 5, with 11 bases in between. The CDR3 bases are TGTGCCAGCACCGGGGGGGGAACTGAAGCTTTCTTT. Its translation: CASTGGGTEAFF.

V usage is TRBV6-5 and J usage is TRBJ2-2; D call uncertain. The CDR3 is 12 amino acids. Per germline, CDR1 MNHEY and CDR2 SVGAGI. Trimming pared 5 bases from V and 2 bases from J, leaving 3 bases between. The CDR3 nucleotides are TGTGCCAGCAGTCCTAACACCGGGGAGCTGTTTTTT. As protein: CASSPNTGELFF.

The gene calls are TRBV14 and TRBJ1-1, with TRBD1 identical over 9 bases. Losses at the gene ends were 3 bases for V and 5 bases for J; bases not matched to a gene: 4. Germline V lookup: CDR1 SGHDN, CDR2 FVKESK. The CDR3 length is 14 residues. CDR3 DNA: TGTGCCAGCAGCCATCCGGACAGGGGAACTGAAGCTTTCTTT. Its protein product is CASSHPDRGTEAFF.

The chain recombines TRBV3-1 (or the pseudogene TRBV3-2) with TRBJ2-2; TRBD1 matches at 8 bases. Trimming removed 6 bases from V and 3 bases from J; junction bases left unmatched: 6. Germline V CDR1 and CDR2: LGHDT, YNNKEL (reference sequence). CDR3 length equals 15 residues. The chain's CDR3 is CASSLQGVHTGELFF. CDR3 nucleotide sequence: TGTGCCAGCAGTCTACAGGGGGTGCACACCGGGGAGCTGTTTTTT.

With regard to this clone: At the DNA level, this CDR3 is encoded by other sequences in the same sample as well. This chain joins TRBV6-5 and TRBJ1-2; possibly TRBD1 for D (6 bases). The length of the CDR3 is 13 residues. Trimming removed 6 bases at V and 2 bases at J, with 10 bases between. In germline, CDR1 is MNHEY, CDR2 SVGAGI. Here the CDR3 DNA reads TGTGCCAGCAGCCGTACAGGGAACTATGGCTACACCTTC. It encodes CASSRTGNYGYTF.